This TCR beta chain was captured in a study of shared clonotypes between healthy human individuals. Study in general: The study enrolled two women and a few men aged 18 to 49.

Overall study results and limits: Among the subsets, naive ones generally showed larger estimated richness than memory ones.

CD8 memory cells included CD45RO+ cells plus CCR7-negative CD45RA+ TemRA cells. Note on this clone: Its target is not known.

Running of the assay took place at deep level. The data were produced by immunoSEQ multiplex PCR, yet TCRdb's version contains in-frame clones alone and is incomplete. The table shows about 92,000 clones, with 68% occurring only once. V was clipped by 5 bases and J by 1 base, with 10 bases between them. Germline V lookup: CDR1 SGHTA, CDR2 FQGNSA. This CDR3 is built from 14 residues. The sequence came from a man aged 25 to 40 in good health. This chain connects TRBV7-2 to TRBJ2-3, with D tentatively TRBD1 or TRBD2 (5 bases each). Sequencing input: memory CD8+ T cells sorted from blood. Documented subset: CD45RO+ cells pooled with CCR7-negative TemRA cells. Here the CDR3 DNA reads TGTGCCAGCAGCCCGGGGCCCGGCACAGATACGCAGTATTTT. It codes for CASSPGPGTDTQYF.